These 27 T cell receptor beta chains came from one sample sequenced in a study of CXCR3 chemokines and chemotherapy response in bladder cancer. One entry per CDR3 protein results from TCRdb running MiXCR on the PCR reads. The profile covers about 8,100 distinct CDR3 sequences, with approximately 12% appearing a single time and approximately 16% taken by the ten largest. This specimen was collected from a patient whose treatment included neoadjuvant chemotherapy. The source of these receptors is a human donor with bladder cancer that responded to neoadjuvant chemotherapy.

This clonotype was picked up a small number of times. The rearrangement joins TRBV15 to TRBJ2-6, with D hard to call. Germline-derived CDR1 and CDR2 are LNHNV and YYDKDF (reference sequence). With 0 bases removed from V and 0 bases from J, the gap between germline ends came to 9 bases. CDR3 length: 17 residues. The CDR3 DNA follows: TGTGCCACCAGCAGAGATAGGAAGAGCTCTGGGGCCAACGTCCTGACTTTC. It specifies CATSRDRKSSGANVLTF. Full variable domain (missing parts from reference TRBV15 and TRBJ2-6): DAMVIQNPRYQVTQFGKPVTLSCSQTLNHNVMYWYQQKSSQAPKLLFHYYDKDFNNEADTPDNFQSRRPNTSFCFLDIRSPGLGDTAMYLCATSRDRKSSGANVLTFGAGSRLTVL.

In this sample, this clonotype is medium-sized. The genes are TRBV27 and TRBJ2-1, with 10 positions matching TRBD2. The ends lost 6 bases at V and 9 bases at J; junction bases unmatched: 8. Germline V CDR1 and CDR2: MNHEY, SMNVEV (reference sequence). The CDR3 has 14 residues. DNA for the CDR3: TGTGCCAGCAGACTAAGCGGGGGGGAACTTGAGCAGTTCTTC. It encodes CASRLSGGELEQFF.

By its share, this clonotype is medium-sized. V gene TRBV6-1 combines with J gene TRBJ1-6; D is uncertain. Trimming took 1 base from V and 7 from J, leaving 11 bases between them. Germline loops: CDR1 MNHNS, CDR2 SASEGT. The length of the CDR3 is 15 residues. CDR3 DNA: TGTGCCAGCAGTGAAGTGGAGCTAGGAAATTCACCCCTCCACTTT. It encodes CASSEVELGNSPLHF.

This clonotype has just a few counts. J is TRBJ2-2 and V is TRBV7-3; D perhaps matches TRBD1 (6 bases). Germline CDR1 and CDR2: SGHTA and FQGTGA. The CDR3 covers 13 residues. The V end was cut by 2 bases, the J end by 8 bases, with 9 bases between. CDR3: CASSLRQGGELFF. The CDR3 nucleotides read TGTGCCAGCAGCTTACGGCAGGGGGGGGAGCTGTTTTTT.

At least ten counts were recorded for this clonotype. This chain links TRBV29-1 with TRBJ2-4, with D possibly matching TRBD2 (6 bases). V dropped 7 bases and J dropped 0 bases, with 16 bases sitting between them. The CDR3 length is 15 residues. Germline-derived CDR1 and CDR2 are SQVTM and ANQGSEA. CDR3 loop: CSALGQGLAKNIQYF. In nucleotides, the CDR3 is TGCAGCGCCTTGGGCCAGGGACTAGCCAAAAACATTCAGTACTTC.

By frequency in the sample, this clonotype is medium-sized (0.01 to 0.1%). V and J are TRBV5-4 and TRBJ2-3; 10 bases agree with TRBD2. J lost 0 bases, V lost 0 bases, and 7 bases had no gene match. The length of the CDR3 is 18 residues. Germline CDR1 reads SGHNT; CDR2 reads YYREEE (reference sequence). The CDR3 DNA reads TGTGCCAGCAGCTTGGGCCTAGCGGGGGCCACTAGCACAGATACGCAGTATTTT. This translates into CASSLGLAGATSTDTQYF. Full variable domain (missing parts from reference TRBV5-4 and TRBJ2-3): ETGVTQSPTHLIKTRGQQVTLRCSSQSGHNTVSWYQQALGQGPQFIFQYYREEENGRGNFPPRFSGLQFPNYSSELNVNALELDDSALYLCASSLGLAGATSTDTQYFGPGTRLTVL.

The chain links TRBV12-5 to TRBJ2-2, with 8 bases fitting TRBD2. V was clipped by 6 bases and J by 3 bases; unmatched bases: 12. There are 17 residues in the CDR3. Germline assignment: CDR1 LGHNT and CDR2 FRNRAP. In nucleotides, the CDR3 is TGTGCTAGTGGCCCTACTAGCGGTTCGTTATACACCGGGGAGCTGTTTTTT. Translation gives CASGPTSGSLYTGELFF.

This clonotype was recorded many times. CDR3 amino acids: CASSPQNGHYGYTF. DNA for the CDR3: TGTGCCAGCAGCCCTCAAAACGGACACTATGGCTACACCTTC. The genes are TRBV14 and TRBJ1-2, with D unresolved. Germline CDR1 and CDR2: SGHDN and FVKESK. This CDR3 spans 14 amino acids. The germline V and J ends were trimmed by 4 bases and 3 bases, with 12 bases remaining between them.

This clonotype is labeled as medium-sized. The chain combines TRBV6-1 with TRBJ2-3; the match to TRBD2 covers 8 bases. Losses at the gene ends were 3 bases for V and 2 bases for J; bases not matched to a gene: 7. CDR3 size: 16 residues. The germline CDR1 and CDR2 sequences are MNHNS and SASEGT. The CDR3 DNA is TGTGCCAGCAGTGAGAGAGCGGGGGTGTACACAGATACGCAGTATTTT. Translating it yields CASSERAGVYTDTQYF.

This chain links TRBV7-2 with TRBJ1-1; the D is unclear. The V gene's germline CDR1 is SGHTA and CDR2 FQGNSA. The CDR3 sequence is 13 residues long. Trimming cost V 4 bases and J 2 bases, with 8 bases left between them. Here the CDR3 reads CASSSQPNTEAFF. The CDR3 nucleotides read TGTGCCAGCAGCTCTCAACCAAACACTGAAGCTTTCTTT.

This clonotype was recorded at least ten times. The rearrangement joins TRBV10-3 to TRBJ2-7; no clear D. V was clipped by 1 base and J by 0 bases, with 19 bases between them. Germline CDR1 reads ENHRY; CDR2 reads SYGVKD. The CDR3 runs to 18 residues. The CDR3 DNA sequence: TGTGCCATCAGTGAGTTGTTCAACCTTGGACCTAGCTCCTACGAGCAGTACTTC. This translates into CAISELFNLGPSSYEQYF.

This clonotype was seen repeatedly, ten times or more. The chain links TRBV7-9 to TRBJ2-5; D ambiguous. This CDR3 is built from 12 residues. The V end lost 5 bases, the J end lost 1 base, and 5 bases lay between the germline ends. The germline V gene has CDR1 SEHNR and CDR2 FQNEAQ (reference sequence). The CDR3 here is CASSRSQETQYF. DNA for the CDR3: TGTGCCAGCAGCCGATCCCAAGAGACCCAGTACTTC.

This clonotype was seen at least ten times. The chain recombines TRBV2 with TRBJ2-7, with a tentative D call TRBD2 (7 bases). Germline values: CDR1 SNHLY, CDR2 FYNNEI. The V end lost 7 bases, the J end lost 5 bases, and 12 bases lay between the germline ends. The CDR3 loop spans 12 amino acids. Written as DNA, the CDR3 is TGTGCCAGCATACTAGGGGGGGACGAGCAGTACTTC. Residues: CASILGGDEQYF.

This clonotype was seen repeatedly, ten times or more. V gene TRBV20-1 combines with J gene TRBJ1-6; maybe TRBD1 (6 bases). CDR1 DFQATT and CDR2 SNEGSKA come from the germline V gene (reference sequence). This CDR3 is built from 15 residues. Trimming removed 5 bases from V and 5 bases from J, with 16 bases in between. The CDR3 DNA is TGCAGTGCTGCCAGCGGACAGATGAATAATTCACCCCTCCACTTT. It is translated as CSAASGQMNNSPLHF.

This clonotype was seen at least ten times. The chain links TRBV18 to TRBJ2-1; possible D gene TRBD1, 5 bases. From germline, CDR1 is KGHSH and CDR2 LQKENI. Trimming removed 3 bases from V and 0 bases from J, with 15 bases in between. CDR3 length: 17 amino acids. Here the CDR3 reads CASSPVRQTSSYNEQFF. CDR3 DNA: TGTGCCAGCTCACCCGTACGACAGACGAGCTCCTACAATGAGCAGTTCTTC.

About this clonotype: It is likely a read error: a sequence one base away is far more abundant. The CDR3 DNA sequence: TGTGCCAGCAGCCTGAATAGCCATGAGCAGTTCTTC. Protein sequence: CASSLNSHEQFF. The chain recombines TRBV6-5 with TRBJ2-1; unclear D gene. Trimming took 6 bases from V and 8 from J, leaving 11 bases between them. The CDR3 is made up of 12 amino acids. Germline CDR1 MNHEY, CDR2 SVGAGI.

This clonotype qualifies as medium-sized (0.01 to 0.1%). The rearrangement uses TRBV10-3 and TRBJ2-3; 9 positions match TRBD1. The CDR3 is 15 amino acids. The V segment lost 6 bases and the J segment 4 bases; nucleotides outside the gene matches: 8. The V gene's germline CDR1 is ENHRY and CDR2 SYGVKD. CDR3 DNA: TGTGCCATCAGCTTAGAGACAGGGGGGTCAGATACGCAGTATTTT. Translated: CAISLETGGSDTQYF.

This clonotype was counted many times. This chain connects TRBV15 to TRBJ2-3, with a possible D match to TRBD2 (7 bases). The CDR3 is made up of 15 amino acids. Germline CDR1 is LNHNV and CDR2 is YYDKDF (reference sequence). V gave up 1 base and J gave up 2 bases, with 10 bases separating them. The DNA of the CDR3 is TGTGCCACCAGCAGAGGGGCGGGGGCCACAGATACGCAGTATTTT. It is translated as CATSRGAGATDTQYF.

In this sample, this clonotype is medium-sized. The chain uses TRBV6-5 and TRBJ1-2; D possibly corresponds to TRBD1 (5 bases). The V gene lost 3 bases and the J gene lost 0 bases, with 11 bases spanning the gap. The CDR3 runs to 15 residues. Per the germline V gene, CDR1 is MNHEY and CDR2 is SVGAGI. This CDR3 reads CASSYRQRANYGYTF. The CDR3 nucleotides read TGTGCCAGCAGTTATAGACAGAGGGCTAACTATGGCTACACCTTC.

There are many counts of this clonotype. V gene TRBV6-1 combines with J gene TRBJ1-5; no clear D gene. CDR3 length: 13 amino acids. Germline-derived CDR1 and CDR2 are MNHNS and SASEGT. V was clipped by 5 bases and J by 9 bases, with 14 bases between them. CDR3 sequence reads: CASSPSRVWPQHF. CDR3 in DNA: TGTGCCAGCAGTCCGAGCCGGGTTTGGCCCCAGCATTTT.

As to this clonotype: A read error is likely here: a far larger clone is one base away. In DNA, the CDR3 is TGTGCCAGCAGTTCCCCCACGGGCCAGGCTTATCAGCCCCAGCATTTT. This sequence encodes CASSSPTGQAYQPQHF. The rearrangement links TRBV6-5 to TRBJ1-5, with no clear D. Deletions cut 4 bases from V and 5 bases from J, with 18 bases between. The germline CDR1 and CDR2 sequences are MNHEY and SVGAGI. CDR3 length equals 16 residues.

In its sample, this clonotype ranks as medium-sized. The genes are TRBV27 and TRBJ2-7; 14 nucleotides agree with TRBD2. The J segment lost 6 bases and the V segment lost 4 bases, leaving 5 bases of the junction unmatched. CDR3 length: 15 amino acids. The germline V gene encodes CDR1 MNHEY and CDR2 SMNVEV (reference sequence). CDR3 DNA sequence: TGTGCCAGCAGTTCTCAGGGACTAGCGGGGGTCGAGCAGTACTTC. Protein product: CASSSQGLAGVEQYF.

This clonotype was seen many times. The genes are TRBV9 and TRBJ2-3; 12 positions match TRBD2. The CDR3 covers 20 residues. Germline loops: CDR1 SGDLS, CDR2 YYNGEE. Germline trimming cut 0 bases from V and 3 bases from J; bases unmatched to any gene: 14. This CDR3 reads CASSVGWTSGILNLTDTQYF. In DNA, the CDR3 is TGTGCCAGCAGCGTAGGGTGGACTAGCGGGATCCTAAACCTGACAGATACGCAGTATTTT.

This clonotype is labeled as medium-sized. The CDR3 nucleotides read TGTGCCAGCAGCCCCGTTATGGGAGAGCAGTTCTTC. This encodes CASSPVMGEQFF. The rearrangement links TRBV6-5 to TRBJ2-1; the D is unclear. Between the trimmed V and J ends, which lost 6 bases and 10 bases, there was a span of 13 bases. This CDR3 has 12 residues. Germline assignment: CDR1 MNHEY and CDR2 SVGAGI.

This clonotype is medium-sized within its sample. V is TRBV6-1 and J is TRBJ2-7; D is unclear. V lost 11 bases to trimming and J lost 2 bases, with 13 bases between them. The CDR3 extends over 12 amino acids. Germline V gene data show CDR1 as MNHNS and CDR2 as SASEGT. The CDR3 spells CAVALDPYEQYF. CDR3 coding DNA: TGTGCCGTCGCGTTGGATCCCTACGAGCAGTACTTC.

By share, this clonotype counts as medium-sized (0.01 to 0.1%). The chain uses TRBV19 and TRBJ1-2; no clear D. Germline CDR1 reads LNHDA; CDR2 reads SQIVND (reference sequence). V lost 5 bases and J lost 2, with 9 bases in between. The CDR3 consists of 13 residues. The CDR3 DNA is TGTGCCAGTAGTCCAGGTCACAACTATGGCTACACCTTC. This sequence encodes CASSPGHNYGYTF.

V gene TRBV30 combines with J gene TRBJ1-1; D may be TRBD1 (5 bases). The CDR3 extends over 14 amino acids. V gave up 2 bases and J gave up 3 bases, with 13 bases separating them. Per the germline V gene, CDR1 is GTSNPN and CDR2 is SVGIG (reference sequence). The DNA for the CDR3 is TGTGCCTGGAGTTCAAGGGGCTCGGACACTGAAGCTTTCTTT. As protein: CAWSSRGSDTEAFF.